Below, 29 T cell receptor beta chains from the same sample are listed, as sequenced in a study of blood T cells in healthy people across ages. Together with a sample-barcoded 5' primer, a J-beta primer mix was included in a second PCR lasting 7 to 11 cycles. In TCRdb, the 5' RACE reads were re-called with MiXCR into one record per CDR3 protein. Seen here are 1,100,000 or so distinct CDR3 sequences, over 35% observed once, and the top ten hold approximately 20%. The material sequenced was blood. The source of these receptors is a woman aged 60-75 years in good health.

The chain combines TRBV12-3 or TRBV12-4 with TRBJ2-2; 8 bases agree with TRBD2. J gave up 4 bases and V 7 bases, and 11 bases lay outside the gene matches. The CDR3 length is 16 residues. As DNA, the CDR3 is TGTGCCAGCACCCATCGGGGGGGGCAGGGCACCGGGGAGCTGTTTTTT. Its protein is CASTHRGGQGTGELFF.

J is TRBJ2-3 and V is TRBV20-1; D may correspond to TRBD1 or TRBD2 (5 bases each). This CDR3 region has 15 residues. Germline V lookup: CDR1 DFQATT, CDR2 SNEGSKA (reference sequence). The V gene lost 0 bases and the J gene lost 0 bases, with 10 bases spanning the gap. For the CDR3, the DNA is TGCAGTGCTAGAGACGAGGGACGAAGCACAGATACGCAGTATTTT. Amino acids: CSARDEGRSTDTQYF.

This rearrangement joins TRBV29-1 to TRBJ1-4; D not certain. Germline V gene sequence: CDR1 SQVTM, CDR2 ANQGSEA. V was cut by 5 bases and J by 8 bases, with 12 bases left in between. This CDR3 is 12 amino acids long. In nucleotides, the CDR3 is TGCAGCGTTTACCGGGCCGGGGAAAAACTGTTTTTT. Its protein product is CSVYRAGEKLFF.

The table lists this clonotype with many counts. The chain recombines TRBV18 with TRBJ1-1; 8 bases match TRBD1. The length of the CDR3 is 15 residues. Trimming cost V 5 bases and J 3 bases; bases outside gene matches: 8. Germline V gene sequence: CDR1 KGHSH, CDR2 LQKENI. CDR3 in DNA: TGTGCCAGCTCATCAACCCAGGGGGCCCACACTGAAGCTTTCTTT. It translates to CASSSTQGAHTEAFF. Supplemented by reference TRBV18 and TRBJ1-1, the full variable domain reads NAGVMQNPRHLVRRRGQEARLRCSPMKGHSHVYWYRQLPEEGLKFMVYLQKENIIDESGMPKERFSAEFPKEGPSILRIQQVVRGDSAAYFCASSSTQGAHTEAFFGQGTRLTVV.

The chain uses TRBV3-1 and TRBJ2-5; 13 bases are a match to TRBD2. Per the germline V gene, CDR1 is LGHDT and CDR2 is YNNKEL (reference sequence). V was pared by 4 bases and J by 1 base, with 9 bases of the junction left unmatched. The CDR3 is 18 residues long. DNA of the CDR3: TGTGCCAGCAGCCTCCCAAAGACTAGCGGGAGGTCCCAAGAGACCCAGTACTTC. Its translation is CASSLPKTSGRSQETQYF.

Only a few counts were recorded for this clonotype. The V and J genes are TRBV4-1 and TRBJ2-7; TRBD2 aligns across 9 bases. The germline CDR1 and CDR2 sequences are MGHRA and YSYEKL. The V gene end was trimmed by 0 bases and the J gene end by 5 bases; junction bases not matched to a gene: 11. This CDR3 spans 17 amino acids. In DNA, the CDR3 is TGCGCCAGCAGCCAAGACACAGGGACTAGCTATCCGGACGAGCAGTACTTC. Translation gives CASSQDTGTSYPDEQYF.

The J gene is TRBJ1-2, the V gene TRBV24-1; D might be TRBD1 (5 bases). Germline CDR1 reads KGHDR; CDR2 reads SFDVKD. V dropped 7 bases and J dropped 3 bases, with 14 bases sitting between them. CDR3 size: 14 residues. The CDR3 bases are TGTGCCACCAGGGATGACAGACTGCACTATGGCTACACCTTC. It specifies CATRDDRLHYGYTF.

This clonotype came up a few times. V is TRBV3-1 and J is TRBJ2-4; D is ambiguous. The CDR3 has 11 residues. Trimming removed 1 base at V and 13 bases at J, with 8 bases between. Germline CDR1 reads LGHDT; CDR2 reads YNNKEL (reference sequence). CDR3: CASSQAQRQYF. DNA of the CDR3: TGTGCCAGCAGCCAAGCCCAGAGGCAGTACTTC.

This clonotype was counted a few times. The chain has TRBV15 and TRBJ2-1; a weak D match, TRBD2 (6 bases). CDR3 length: 14 residues. Germline CDR1 and CDR2: LNHNV and YYDKDF (reference sequence). V was shortened by 3 bases and J by 8 bases, with 14 bases between the two germline ends. The CDR3 bases are TGTGCCACCAGCAGGGCTAGCGTGTTGGATGAGCAGTTCTTC. Protein sequence: CATSRASVLDEQFF.

The chain links TRBV5-1 to TRBJ2-4; 7 nucleotides align to TRBD1. The J call could be wrong; TRBJ2-7 is a better fit for the DNA end. CDR3 size: 19 residues. Germline-derived CDR1 and CDR2 are SGHRS and YFSETQ. The CDR3 spells CASSLSPGGDPGGSTEQYF. Written as DNA, the CDR3 is TGCGCCAGCAGCTTGTCGCCAGGGGGAGACCCGGGCGGGTCCACCGAGCAGTACTTC.

The table lists this clonotype with a few counts. The chain carries TRBV27 and TRBJ2-7; the D gene is possibly TRBD1 (6 bases). With 5 bases removed from V and 2 bases from J, the gap between germline ends came to 13 bases. Germline V gene data show CDR1 as MNHEY and CDR2 as SMNVEV (reference sequence). The CDR3 extends over 14 amino acids. The DNA of the CDR3 is TGTGCCAGCAGTAAGGGACAAACCGCCTACGAGCAGTACTTC. The encoded protein is CASSKGQTAYEQYF.

The J gene is TRBJ2-7, the V gene TRBV30; D is unresolved. V lost 4 bases, J lost 6 bases, and 19 bases lay in between. The CDR3 consists of 14 residues. Germline CDR1 GTSNPN, CDR2 SVGIG (reference sequence). The CDR3 here is CAWTGVRPSGEQYF. The CDR3 nucleotides are TGTGCCTGGACAGGAGTTAGGCCCTCCGGCGAGCAGTACTTC.

The chain combines TRBV28 with TRBJ1-5; possible D gene TRBD1, 5 bases. Looked up from germline, CDR1 is MDHEN and CDR2 is SYDVKM. V gave up 1 base and J gave up 11 bases, with 9 bases separating them. CDR3 length: 12 amino acids. The CDR3 DNA reads TGTGCCAGCAGTTTATCGACAGTATCCCAGCATTTT. It codes for CASSLSTVSQHF.

For the CDR3, the DNA is TGCGCCAGCAGCTTGGCCGGTAGCGGGAGGGCCAATCCCTACGAGCAGTACTTC. Translation: CASSLAGSGRANPYEQYF. V is TRBV5-1 and J is TRBJ2-7; 11 bases are shared with TRBD2. The germline V gene has CDR1 SGHRS and CDR2 YFSETQ. The CDR3 is 18 amino acids. V was clipped by 0 bases and J by 2 bases; unmatched bases: 10.

The sample holds a few counts of this clonotype. V usage is TRBV11-1 and J usage is TRBJ2-7; D remains unclear. V was trimmed by 1 base and J by 6 bases, leaving 7 bases between them. CDR1 and CDR2 (germline): SGHAT, FQDESV (reference sequence). The CDR3 is made up of 12 amino acids. The CDR3 nucleotides read TGTGCCAGCAGCTTAGAGGGCTTCGAGCAGTACTTC. It yields the protein CASSLEGFEQYF. The complete variable domain, with remaining parts taken from reference TRBV11-1 and TRBJ2-7, reads EAEVAQSPRYKITEKSQAVAFWCDPISGHATLYWYRQILGQGPELLVQFQDESVVDDSQLPKDRFSAERLKGVDSTLKIQPAELGDSAMYLCASSLEGFEQYFGPGTRLTVT.

This clonotype turned up a few times. V is TRBV6-2 or TRBV6-3 and J is TRBJ2-4, with TRBD2 identical over 8 bases. The CDR3 runs 14 residues. Germline V gene sequence: CDR1 MNHEY, CDR2 SVGEGT. Losses at the gene ends were 5 bases for V and 6 bases for J; bases not matched to a gene: 6. The CDR3 loop is CASSASGTRNIQYF. The CDR3 DNA is TGTGCCAGCAGTGCCAGCGGGACTAGAAACATTCAGTACTTC.

This clonotype has just a few counts. The J gene is TRBJ2-2, the V gene TRBV4-2; perhaps D is TRBD1 or TRBD2 (6 bases each). Germline V CDR1 and CDR2: LGHNA, YNFKEQ. V was trimmed by 0 bases and J by 4 bases, leaving 12 bases between them. This CDR3 spans 16 amino acids. The CDR3 loop is CASSQEWGARTGELFF. CDR3 DNA: TGTGCCAGCAGCCAAGAATGGGGGGCTCGCACCGGGGAGCTGTTTTTT.

The chain joins TRBV2 to TRBJ2-1, with TRBD1 identical over 8 bases. The CDR3 has 15 residues. CDR1 and CDR2 from the germline V gene are SNHLY and FYNNEI. V shed 3 bases and J 5 bases; nucleotides not matched to a gene: 6. The CDR3 DNA reads as TGTGCCAGCAGTGAGGGGGGACAGGAGGACAATGAGCAGTTCTTC. It is translated as CASSEGGQEDNEQFF.

This chain connects TRBV6-5 to TRBJ1-2, with 8 bases fitting TRBD1. This CDR3 contains 16 residues. Germline V lookup: CDR1 MNHEY, CDR2 SVGAGI. V dropped 0 bases and J dropped 6; count of bases not matched to a gene: 9. The CDR3 DNA follows: TGTGCCAGCAGTTACTCGGAGTTCACAGGGGGGAATGGCTACACCTTC. This codes for CASSYSEFTGGNGYTF.

This rearrangement joins TRBV10-3 to TRBJ1-1; D is unresolved. Trimming removed 7 bases from V and 1 base from J, with 10 bases in between. Per germline, CDR1 ENHRY and CDR2 SYGVKD. The CDR3 has 13 amino acids. As DNA, the CDR3 is TGTGCCATCAATCCTTACAAGAACACTGAAGCTTTCTTT. It specifies CAINPYKNTEAFF.

This sequence joins TRBV27 and TRBJ2-4; a weak D match, TRBD1 (5 bases). The CDR3 spans 13 residues. Germline CDR1 MNHEY, CDR2 SMNVEV (reference sequence). The V end lost 5 bases, the J end lost 13 bases, and 18 bases lay between the germline ends. CDR3 bases: TGTGCCAGCAGTGGGGCAGGGTGGGCAGTGCAGTACTTC. The encoded protein is CASSGAGWAVQYF.

This rearrangement joins TRBV3-1 to TRBJ2-1; 10 bases are shared with TRBD2. Germline CDR1 LGHDT, CDR2 YNNKEL (reference sequence). The CDR3 length is 17 residues. The V gene end was trimmed by 4 bases and the J gene end by 9 bases; junction bases not matched to a gene: 15. CDR3 residues: CASSRVSSGSKGAEQFF. CDR3 DNA: TGTGCCAGCAGCCGAGTGTCTAGCGGGAGTAAAGGTGCTGAGCAGTTCTTC.

This clonotype occurred many times. The chain employs TRBV9 and TRBJ2-7; D is undetermined. The CDR3 extends over 15 amino acids. Trimming pared 4 bases from V and 0 bases from J, leaving 14 bases between. CDR1 is SGDLS and CDR2 is YYNGEE in the germline V gene. The CDR3 DNA is TGTGCCAGCAGCCCCCTCGGCGTGAGCTCCTACGAGCAGTACTTC. Translation gives CASSPLGVSSYEQYF.

The chain couples TRBV6-6 to TRBJ1-5; 10 bases map to TRBD1. The V and J ends lost 4 bases and 1 base, in that order; junction bases with no gene match: 7. Germline CDR1 MNHNY, CDR2 SVGAGI (reference sequence). The CDR3 runs to 17 residues. CDR3 residues: CASSSGQGERSNQPQHF. CDR3 DNA sequence: TGTGCCAGCAGTTCCGGACAGGGGGAGAGGAGCAATCAGCCCCAGCATTTT.

This chain joins TRBV10-3 and TRBJ2-5; the D gene is possibly TRBD2 (6 bases). Germline V gene data show CDR1 as ENHRY and CDR2 as SYGVKD. V dropped 8 bases and J dropped 0 bases, with 22 bases sitting between them. This CDR3 has 17 residues. CDR3 bases: TGTGCCATCTCCTACCAAAGTCCCGGCGGGAACCAAGAGACCCAGTACTTC. Translated, it gives CAISYQSPGGNQETQYF.

The chain joins TRBV2 to TRBJ1-1; D is unresolved. V lost 1 base and J 8 bases, leaving 5 bases between the germline ends. Germline V CDR1 and CDR2: SNHLY, FYNNEI. This CDR3 has 11 residues. The CDR3 spells CASSEVWEAFF. CDR3 coding DNA: TGTGCCAGCAGTGAAGTCTGGGAAGCTTTCTTT.

CDR3 nucleotides: TGCGCCAGCAGTCCTTTCGCGAACACCGGGGAGCTGTTTTTT. Translating gives CASSPFANTGELFF. V is TRBV5-1 and J is TRBJ2-2; D gene ambiguous. CDR1 is SGHRS and CDR2 is YFSETQ in the germline V gene. CDR3 length equals 14 residues. Trimming shortened V by 5 bases and J by 0 bases, and 8 bases separated the two germline ends.

The genes are TRBV5-1 and TRBJ2-4, with D unclear. The ends were cut back, 3 bases at V and 9 bases at J, with 16 bases in the middle. Germline lookup yields CDR1 SGHRS and CDR2 YFSETQ. The CDR3 has 14 amino acids. The CDR3 here is CASSSGPPYVIQYF. DNA for the CDR3: TGCGCCAGCAGCTCCGGGCCCCCGTATGTCATTCAGTACTTC.

The gene calls are TRBV7-8 and TRBJ2-4; D call uncertain. The DNA end favors TRBJ2-5, so the J call may be wrong. The CDR3 loop spans 13 amino acids. The germline CDR1 and CDR2 sequences are SGHVS and FQNEAQ. CDR3 sequence: CASRTELGETQYF. CDR3 DNA: TGTGCCTCCCGGACGGAGCTAGGGGAGACCCAGTACTTC.